The T cell receptor beta chain described here comes from a study of shared clonotypes between healthy human individuals. TCRdb's copy holds only in-frame clones and misses some; the assay was immunoSEQ multiplex PCR. The sample contains approximately 2,000,000 clones, about 94% of which appear only once. Germline values: CDR1 ENHRY, CDR2 SYGVKD. Trimming removed 2 bases from V and 8 bases from J, with 16 bases in between. The CDR3 extends over 15 amino acids. This clone appeared once. Its matching antigen is unknown. Positively selected for CCR7, the CD45RO-negative cells used as naive CD8 cells excluded terminally differentiated effector memory CD45RA+ cells. Broader study findings: What naive subsets generally showed was a larger estimated richness than memory subsets showed.

This chain links TRBV10-3 with TRBJ2-1, with D unclear. The sample was naive CD8+ T cells from PBMCs. This receptor was taken from a man aged 18 to 30 in good health. Some clones in this sample may be carry-over from other donors' samples. The CDR3 region is CAISEDGPTRDEQFF. The CDR3, as DNA: TGTGCCATCAGTGAGGATGGCCCGACTCGGGATGAGCAGTTCTTC.